These T cell receptor beta chains were read from a single sample in a study of cytomegalovirus exposure and HLA in healthy donors. Data came from immunoSEQ multiplex PCR; TCRdb stores just in-frame clones and leaves some out. Here the sample spans 150,000 to 200,000 clones, 89% being singletons. The material sequenced was PBMCs. The receptors derive from a woman younger than 30 in good health and CMV-seropositive. Both conserved end residues are trimmed from each CDR3.

TRBJ2-5 TRBV6-5 ASSYGGGRQETQY
TRBJ2-7 TRBV5-1 ASSLAPGLAGGPVELYEQY
TRBJ2-2 TRBV19 ASSSQGAGTGELF
TRBJ2-3 TRBV10-3 AISESAGYLYSTDTQY
TRBJ1-5 TRBV4-2 ASSQGGRFPQPQH
TRBJ2-1 TRBV2 ATLRTTGGYNEQF
TRBJ2-2 TRBV19 ASSMAGVGTGELF
TRBJ2-7 TRBV2 ASSDALGQGSFEQY
TRBJ1-1 TRBV2 ASRSILTGGTEAF
TRBJ2-1 TRBV4-2 ASSQELASGNEQF
TRBJ2-2 TRBV7-9 ASSPARLSFGELF
TRBJ2-1 TRBV9 ASSVAPSYNEQF
TRBJ2-1 TRBV7-2 ASSWAGPYNEQF
TRBJ2-5 TRBV2 ASTITLDETQY
TRBJ1-1 TRBV4-1 ASSQALMTGWGDTEAF
TRBJ1-4 TRBV11-2 ASSLDWGRSNEKLF
TRBJ2-1 TRBV25-1 ASSEFSGTGNEQF
TRBJ1-4 TRBV5-1 ASRPGFNEKLF
TRBJ2-2 TRBV6-1 ASSGAGWANTGELF
TRBJ2-1 TRBV14 ASSHGGRGQNEQF
TRBJ2-2 TRBV28 ASSSGTRDTGELF
TRBJ2-2 TRBV2 ASMLLAVNTGELF
TRBJ2-1 TRBV27 ASILTSGTYNEQF
TRBJ2-1 TRBV4-1 ASSHSPPLAGGYNEQF
TRBJ1-5 TRBV11-3 ASSFQGAYQPQH
TRBJ2-3 TRBV27 ASGGNTQY
TRBJ2-7 TRBV15 ATSPARGSDYEQY
TRBJ2-7 TRBV11-2 ASSPDRAYEQY
TRBJ2-1 TRBV4-1 ASSQGAGWRTEQF
TRBJ2-3 TRBV10-1 ASTLGGMTDTQY
TRBJ2-7 TRBV30 AWSPDRGFEQY
TRBJ1-1 TRBV5-4 ASSLDSVRGAF
TRBJ1-1 TRBV30 AWSRGTEAF
TRBJ1-4 TRBV7-9 ASSIASGTGGRNEKLF
TRBJ2-1 TRBV9 ASSVERVGSYNEQF
TRBJ2-3 TRBV9 ASSPGLAGPTFTDTQY
TRBJ2-1 TRBV10-3 AISVSGVNEQF
TRBJ2-2 TRBV12-5 ASALMSGRVWDTGELF
TRBJ1-1 TRBV18 ASSPGQAENTEAF
TRBJ2-5 TRBV13 ASSFTGLVETQY
TRBJ2-1 TRBV27 ASSFSMGHNEQF
TRBJ2-1 TRBV28 ASSLAGTSWIRDLDEQF
TRBJ1-5 TRBV6-1 ASSSQSVRGQPQH
TRBJ2-6 TRBV5-1 ASTLGRGATGANVLT
TRBJ1-1 TRBV30 AWSRDTEAF
TRBJ1-2 TRBV5-1 ASSGQGNNYGYT
TRBJ2-7 TRBV6-6 ASSQLRDRSYEQY
TRBJ2-3 TRBV9 ASSVRERADTQY
TRBJ2-2 TRBV7-2 ASSLAGPNTGELF
TRBJ2-7 TRBV7-3 ASSPVGGLAGIYEQY
TRBJ2-7 TRBV2 ASSVSGSPYEQY
TRBJ2-7 TRBV28 ASSLSVRVRVSRPYEQY
TRBJ2-3 TRBV4-3 ASSLTNIDTQY
TRBJ2-7 TRBV14 ASSGTSRIYEQY